This TCR beta chain was observed in a study of beta chain features in type 1 diabetes. V lost 5 bases to trimming and J lost 10 bases, with 9 bases between them. CDR3 length: 12 residues. Germline V CDR1 and CDR2: SEHNR, FQNEAQ (reference sequence). Sampling consisted of one heparinised blood draw per donor, averaging approximately 100 mL. General study points: Sampled from patients, naive, central memory and Treg TCRB repertoires appeared more similar than those sampled from healthy donors. PCR might favor shorter templates, but any such skew would affect patients and controls equally. Type 1 diabetes patients had fewer VDJ junction insertions and more deletions. TCRB CDR3s from Type 1 diabetes patients were moderately but significantly shorter in all four CD4+ subsets.

The study reverse transcribed the entire isolated RNA, so it sequenced expressed TCRB transcripts. Clones were sequenced by immunoSEQ multiplex PCR, and TCRdb holds only the in-frame ones, with some missing. Among 600,000 or so clones, 9.5% to 15% were seen once, and the ten largest hold around 0.12%. This clone turned up a few times. The antigen is not known. The source is a man aged 25-45 years with type 1 diabetes. The gene calls are TRBV7-9 and TRBJ1-6; D not certain. Sequencing was done on a sample of naive CD4+ T cells from blood. The CDR3: CASSRPGSPLHF. The CDR3 bases are TGTGCCAGCAGCCGCCCTGGGTCACCCCTCCACTTT.